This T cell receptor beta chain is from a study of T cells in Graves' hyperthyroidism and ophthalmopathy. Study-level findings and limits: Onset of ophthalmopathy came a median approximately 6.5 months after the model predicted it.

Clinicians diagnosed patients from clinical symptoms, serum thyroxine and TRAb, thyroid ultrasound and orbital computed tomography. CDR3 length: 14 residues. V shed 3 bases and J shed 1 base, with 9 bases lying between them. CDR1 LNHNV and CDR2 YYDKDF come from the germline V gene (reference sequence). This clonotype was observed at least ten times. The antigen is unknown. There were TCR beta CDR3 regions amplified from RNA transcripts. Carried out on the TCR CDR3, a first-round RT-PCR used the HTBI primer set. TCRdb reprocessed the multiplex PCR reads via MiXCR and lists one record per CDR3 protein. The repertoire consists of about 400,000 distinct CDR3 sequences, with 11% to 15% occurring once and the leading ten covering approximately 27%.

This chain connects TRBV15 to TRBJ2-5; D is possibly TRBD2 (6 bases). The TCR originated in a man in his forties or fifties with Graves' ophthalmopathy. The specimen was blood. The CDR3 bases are TGTGCCACCAGCAGGGTTAGCGGCCAAGAGACCCAGTACTTC. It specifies CATSRVSGQETQYF.